Listed here is a single T cell receptor beta chain. What it recognizes is unknown. Via CD45RO/CCR7/CD25/CD127/CD95/CD27, cells of the CD4+ naive, central memory, regulatory and stem cell-like memory subsets were sorted. cDNA synthesis used the whole RNA isolate, giving expressed TCRB sequences. Average reads for naive, central memory and regulatory T cell samples were roughly 3.4 million. Profiled with immunoSEQ multiplex PCR; TCRdb holds only in-frame clones, not every one. The table has some 370,000 clones, 8.5% to 10% seen once. The data derive from a study of beta chain features in type 1 diabetes. The study, taken as a whole, reports: Patients and controls would be equally affected if PCR favored shorter templates. Across all four CD4+ subsets, people with type 1 diabetes showed modestly shorter TCRB CDR3s. The naive, central memory and Treg TCRB repertoires showed an apparent similarity that was greater among patients than among healthy donors.

CDR3 length equals 12 residues. The germline gives CDR1 LNHDA, CDR2 SQIVND (reference sequence). Trimming stripped 5 bases from V and 4 bases from J, with 7 bases between. Sequencing input: central memory CD4+ T cells from blood. The chain joins TRBV19 to TRBJ2-3, with D hard to call. The origin of this receptor is a young man with type 1 diabetes. The CDR3 bases are TGTGCCAGTAGTGAAACGGCAGATACGCAGTATTTT. Amino acids: CASSETADTQYF.